The rows below give T cell receptor beta chains drawn from one sample of a study of chemoradiotherapy in HPV16-positive cancers. Method: immunoSEQ multiplex PCR; TCRdb's copy keeps in-frame clones and lacks some. The repertoire holds under 6,000 clones, with around 88% as singletons. The source was tumor tissue, collected from a patient who underwent chemoradiotherapy. The receptors come from a human donor with HPV-associated anogenital cancer. CDR3s include the opening cysteine and the closing phenylalanine or tryptophan. The D gene is left open where the match is weak. Only part of the rows carry a size: once, few, many, or a class if the clone is expanded.

few	TRBV10-1	TRBJ2-7	-	CASSESGKSYEQYF	TGCGCCAGCAGTGAGTCTGGCAAATCCTACGAGCAGTACTTC
-	TRBV6-1	TRBJ1-5	TRBD1	CASTGTGKGNQPQHF	TGTGCCAGCACCGGGACAGGCAAGGGAAATCAGCCCCAGCATTTT
once	TRBV7-2	TRBJ2-2	-	CASSLGQPNGELFF	TGTGCCAGCAGCTTAGGACAACCCAACGGGGAGCTGTTTTTT
few	TRBV5-1	TRBJ2-1	-	CASSLMDYYNEQFF	TGCGCCAGCAGCCTGATGGACTACTACAATGAGCAGTTCTTC
once	TRBV15	TRBJ1-1	-	CATSSTSRDTVYTEAFF	TGTGCCACCAGCAGCACAAGCCGGGACACTGTGTACACTGAAGCTTTCTTT
-	TRBV9	TRBJ2-1	TRBD2	CASSGGLAGGFSSYNEQFF	TGTGCCAGCAGCGGGGGACTAGCGGGAGGGTTTAGCTCCTACAATGAGCAGTTCTTC
-	TRBV19	TRBJ1-1	TRBD1	CASSILGGGGRNTEAFF	TGTGCCAGTAGTATACTAGGGGGCGGGGGCCGAAACACTGAAGCTTTCTTT
few	TRBV7-8	TRBJ1-2	TRBD1	CASSLGQYYGYTF	TGTGCCAGCAGCCTGGGACAGTACTATGGCTACACCTTC
-	TRBV19	TRBJ2-7	-	CASSSGDSYEQYF	TGTGCCAGTAGTTCCGGAGACTCCTACGAGCAGTACTTC
-	TRBV29-1	TRBJ1-1	TRBD1	CSPTGGYTEAFF	TGCAGCCCTACAGGGGGCTACACTGAAGCTTTCTTT
-	TRBV7-2	TRBJ2-7	-	CASSLLATEQYF	TGTGCCAGCAGCTTACTAGCGACTGAGCAGTACTTC
-	TRBV5-1	TRBJ2-7	-	CASSLAGGQVTYEQYF	TGCGCCAGCAGCTTGGCGGGTGGGCAGGTAACCTACGAGCAGTACTTC